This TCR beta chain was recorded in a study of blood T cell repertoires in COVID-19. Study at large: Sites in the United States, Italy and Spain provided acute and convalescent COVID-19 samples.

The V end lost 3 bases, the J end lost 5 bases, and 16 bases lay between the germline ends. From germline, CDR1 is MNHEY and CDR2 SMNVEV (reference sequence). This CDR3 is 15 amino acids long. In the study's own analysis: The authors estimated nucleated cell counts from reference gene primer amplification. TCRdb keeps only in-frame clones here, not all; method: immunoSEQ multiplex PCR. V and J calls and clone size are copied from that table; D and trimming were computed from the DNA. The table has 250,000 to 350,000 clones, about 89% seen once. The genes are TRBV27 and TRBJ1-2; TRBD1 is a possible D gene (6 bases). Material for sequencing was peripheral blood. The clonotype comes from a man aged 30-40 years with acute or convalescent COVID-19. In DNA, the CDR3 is TGTGCCAGCAGTTTCCCCACAGACAGGAGTTATGGCTACACCTTC. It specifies CASSFPTDRSYGYTF.